A selection of T cell receptor beta chains follows, all from one sample in a study of blood T cell repertoires in COVID-19. TCRdb's copy holds only in-frame clones and misses some; the assay was immunoSEQ multiplex PCR. This table has some 300,000 clones, just under 85% appearing once. Sequences were obtained from peripheral blood. These receptors all stem from a woman between 50 and 59 years old with active or convalescent COVID-19. The CDR3 runs from the conserved cysteine through the conserved F or W. Fields, in order: V gene, J gene, D gene, clone size, CDR3 protein, CDR3 DNA. A D gene is named only where the DNA matches it firmly. The size of a clone is reported for some rows only, either as once, few or many, or as a class for expanded clones.

TRBV7-2	TRBJ1-5	TRBD1	once	CASSLPGGVQPQHF	TGTGCCAGCAGCTTACCAGGGGGCGTTCAGCCCCAGCATTTT
TRBV19	TRBJ2-7	TRBD1	-	CASSRQGISNEQYF	TGTGCCAGTAGTCGACAGGGTATTTCCAACGAGCAGTACTTC
TRBV5-1	TRBJ2-2	-	-	CASRNFGLLTGELFF	TGCGCCAGCAGGAACTTTGGACTATTAACCGGGGAGCTGTTTTTT
TRBV18	TRBJ1-2	-	few	CASSPNGQLAYGYTF	TGTGCCAGCTCACCGAACGGACAGCTAGCCTATGGCTACACCTTC
TRBV29-1	TRBJ2-3	TRBD2	-	CSVEVGRGRQYF	TGCAGCGTTGAAGTCGGGCGGGGGAGGCAGTATTTT
TRBV10-1	TRBJ2-7	TRBD1	once	CASSADRGQYEQYF	TGCGCCAGCAGTGCGGACAGGGGGCAATACGAGCAGTACTTC
TRBV19	TRBJ2-1	TRBD2	-	CASIPASGMGSEQFF	TGTGCCAGTATTCCGGCTAGCGGGATGGGAAGTGAGCAGTTCTTC
TRBV7-9	TRBJ2-1	-	-	CASSLGRDEQFF	TGTGCCAGCAGTCTAGGCCGCGATGAGCAGTTCTTC
TRBV3-1/TRBV3-2	TRBJ1-3	-	-	CASSQGSGGGNTIYF	TGTGCCAGCAGCCAAGGTTCGGGAGGTGGAAACACCATATATTTT
TRBV19	TRBJ2-5	TRBD2	-	CASSLGLAGGPLGTQYF	TGTGCCAGTAGTCTTGGACTAGCGGGAGGGCCTCTAGGGACCCAGTACTTC
TRBV4-1	TRBJ2-3	TRBD2	-	CASSQDMREGRDTQYF	TGCGCCAGCAGCCAAGATATGCGGGAGGGCCGGGATACGCAGTATTTT
TRBV28	TRBJ1-4	TRBD1	-	CASGGMDEKLFF	TGTGCCTCAGGGGGGATGGATGAAAAACTGTTTTTT
TRBV4-2	TRBJ2-3	TRBD1	once	CASSQEEQGVDTQYF	TGTGCCAGCAGCCAAGAGGAACAGGGGGTGGATACGCAGTATTTT
TRBV6-2/TRBV6-3	TRBJ1-5	-	-	CASSYSTGPQHF	TGTGCCAGCAGTTACTCGACAGGCCCCCAGCATTTT
TRBV24-1	TRBJ2-5	TRBD2	few	CATSDRGVGTQYF	TGTGCCACCAGTGACCGGGGGGTAGGGACCCAGTACTTC
TRBV10-3	TRBJ2-1	-	-	CAISDGVAYNEQFF	TGTGCCATCAGTGACGGGGTGGCCTACAATGAGCAGTTCTTC
TRBV28	TRBJ1-2	-	-	CASRNTGSGYTF	TGTGCCAGCAGAAATACAGGGAGTGGCTACACCTTC
TRBV6-5	TRBJ2-2	-	-	CASGVGAGAGELFF	TGTGCCAGCGGGGTGGGGGCTGGAGCCGGGGAGCTGTTTTTT
TRBV27	TRBJ1-6	TRBD1	-	CASSVDRDSYNSPLHF	TGTGCCAGCAGTGTAGACAGGGATTCCTATAATTCACCCCTCCACTTT
TRBV28	TRBJ1-1	TRBD1	-	CASRGQVLNTEAFF	TGTGCCAGCAGGGGACAGGTCCTGAACACTGAAGCTTTCTTT